Below, 20 T cell receptor beta chains from the same sample are listed, as sequenced in a study of cytomegalovirus exposure and HLA in healthy donors. Only in-frame clones appear in the TCRdb table, and some are missing; sequencing was by immunoSEQ multiplex PCR. The sample contains under 150,000 clones, roughly nine tenths of which appear only once. Sequencing input: PBMCs. Every receptor here comes from a man younger than 30 in good health and CMV-seronegative.

This clone was picked up one time. The chain has TRBV18 and TRBJ2-1; perhaps TRBD1 as D (5 bases). Germline CDR1 is KGHSH and CDR2 is LQKENI. The CDR3 is 15 residues long. Trimming removed 4 bases at V and 2 bases at J, with 12 bases between. The CDR3 DNA follows: TGTGCCAGCTCACAGGGGTCTGGTACCTACAATGAGCAGTTCTTC. Its protein is CASSQGSGTYNEQFF.

The J gene is TRBJ2-1, the V gene TRBV2, with D possibly being TRBD1 (5 bases). CDR1 is SNHLY, CDR2 FYNNEI, per germline. This CDR3 region has 15 residues. V lost 0 bases to trimming and J lost 0 bases, with 6 bases between them. CDR3 sequence reads: CASSEAGVSYNEQFF. CDR3 coding DNA: TGTGCCAGCAGTGAAGCAGGGGTCTCCTACAATGAGCAGTTCTTC.

This chain uses TRBV2 with TRBJ2-2; TRBD1 is a possible D gene (6 bases). Germline CDR1 SNHLY, CDR2 FYNNEI. This CDR3 is built from 12 residues. Between the trimmed V and J ends, which lost 7 bases and 5 bases, there was a span of 8 bases. The CDR3, as DNA: TGTGCCAGCAAGAGGGGGACCGGGGAGCTGTTTTTT. This gives the protein CASKRGTGELFF.

The chain recombines TRBV30 with TRBJ2-4; no reliable D call. CDR1 and CDR2 from the germline V gene are GTSNPN and SVGIG (reference sequence). The CDR3 spans 16 residues. Trimming took off 1 base at V and 0 bases at J, with 13 bases between the two ends. The CDR3 spells CAWSGPTLLAKNIQYF. The CDR3 bases are TGTGCCTGGAGTGGTCCGACACTCCTAGCCAAAAACATTCAGTACTTC.

The chain couples TRBV5-1 to TRBJ1-1; 7 positions agree with TRBD1. The V segment lost 0 bases and the J segment 1 base; nucleotides outside the gene matches: 0. Germline CDR1 and CDR2: SGHRS and YFSETQ. The CDR3 totals 14 residues. The CDR3: CASSLGDRNTEAFF. The CDR3 region has the DNA TGCGCCAGCAGCTTGGGGGACAGGAACACTGAAGCTTTCTTT.

The chain links TRBV5-6 to TRBJ2-2, with TRBD1 identical over 7 bases. Germline V gives CDR1 SGHDT, CDR2 YYEEEE. The V segment lost 2 bases and the J segment 2 bases; nucleotides outside the gene matches: 9. CDR3 length: 17 amino acids. In DNA, the CDR3 is TGTGCCAGCAGCTTCGTTCGGACAGGCAGAAACACCGGGGAGCTGTTTTTT. Translating it yields CASSFVRTGRNTGELFF.

The chain employs TRBV9 and TRBJ1-6, with a tentative D call TRBD1 (5 bases). CDR1 and CDR2 from the germline V gene are SGDLS and YYNGEE. The length of the CDR3 is 18 residues. The V end lost 4 bases, the J end lost 1 base, and 18 bases lay between the germline ends. CDR3 nucleotides: TGTGCCAGCAGCCCAGGTGGGGGGGTAGGGTCCTATAATTCACCCCTCCACTTT. It encodes CASSPGGGVGSYNSPLHF.

The chain joins TRBV11-2 to TRBJ1-2, with D unclear. The CDR3 runs 14 residues. Trimming removed 0 bases at V and 6 bases at J, with 11 bases between. Looked up from germline, CDR1 is SGHAT and CDR2 is FQNNGV. CDR3 region: CASSLDRRTNGYTF. In DNA form, the CDR3 reads TGTGCCAGCAGCTTAGACCGGAGAACTAATGGCTACACCTTC.

This clone was observed a single time. The chain couples TRBV6-5 to TRBJ2-2, with a tentative D call TRBD2 (5 bases). This CDR3 is 15 amino acids long. V dropped 2 bases and J dropped 4 bases, with 11 bases sitting between them. Per the germline V gene, CDR1 is MNHEY and CDR2 is SVGAGI. Written as DNA, the CDR3 is TGTGCCAGCAGTTACACGGGGTTGGGCACCGGGGAGCTGTTTTTT. Translation: CASSYTGLGTGELFF.

The rearrangement links TRBV7-6 to TRBJ2-7; 8 bases map to TRBD1. Germline V gene data show CDR1 as SGHVS and CDR2 as FNYEAQ. The V segment lost 8 bases and the J segment 2 bases; nucleotides outside the gene matches: 5. The CDR3 totals 13 residues. The CDR3 region is CASGTGETYEQYF. CDR3 sequence (DNA): TGTGCCAGCGGGACAGGAGAGACCTACGAGCAGTACTTC.

The chain links TRBV9 to TRBJ2-3; 12 bases fit TRBD2. The V and J ends lost 3 bases and 7 bases, in that order; junction bases with no gene match: 6. This CDR3 region has 15 residues. Germline V CDR1 and CDR2: SGDLS, YYNGEE. Written as DNA, the CDR3 is TGTGCCAGCAGCGCGCTAGCGGGAGGGGAAAATACGCAGTATTTT. Translated, it gives CASSALAGGENTQYF.

The CDR3 DNA sequence: TGTGCCACCCTCCGGGACACCACAGATACGCAGTATTTT. It codes for CATLRDTTDTQYF. This chain uses TRBV2 with TRBJ2-3; TRBD1 might be the D (6 bases). CDR1 and CDR2 (germline): SNHLY, FYNNEI. There are 13 residues in the CDR3. V lost 10 bases, J lost 2 bases, and 13 bases lay in between.

The V call is TRBV19, the J call TRBJ1-1; 7 bases fit TRBD1. The CDR3 runs to 15 residues. Unmatched junction bases numbered 5, after V lost 2 bases and J lost 2 bases. The germline CDR1 and CDR2 sequences are LNHDA and SQIVND (reference sequence). For the CDR3, the DNA is TGTGCCAGTAGTATATACGAGGGGGCAAACACTGAAGCTTTCTTT. Its protein product is CASSIYEGANTEAFF. The full variable domain, its missing parts supplied by reference TRBV19 and TRBJ1-1, is DGGITQSPKYLFRKEGQNVTLSCEQNLNHDAMYWYRQDPGQGLRLIYYSQIVNDFQKGDIAEGYSVSREKKESFPLTVTSAQKNPTAFYLCASSIYEGANTEAFFGQGTRLTVV.

V is TRBV5-1 and J is TRBJ2-1, with TRBD2 identical over 14 bases. With V trimmed by 4 bases and J by 8 bases, 5 bases remained unmatched. CDR3 length equals 15 residues. The germline V gene encodes CDR1 SGHRS and CDR2 YFSETQ. DNA of the CDR3: TGCGCCAGCAGCCCCGGGACTAGCGGGGGCGATGAGCAGTTCTTC. Protein: CASSPGTSGGDEQFF.

This sequence joins TRBV5-1 and TRBJ2-7; 10 positions agree with TRBD2. V trimming: 4 bases; J trimming: 1 base; junction bases outside the gene matches: 11. Germline V gene lookup returns CDR1 SGHRS and CDR2 YFSETQ. This CDR3 has 17 residues. Here the CDR3 DNA reads TGCGCCAGCAGCAGCGGACTAGCGGTCCCAGGGTCCTACGAGCAGTACGTC. Amino acid sequence: CASSSGLAVPGSYEQYV.

The rearrangement links TRBV30 to TRBJ1-1, with 7 bases fitting TRBD1. The germline CDR1 and CDR2 sequences are GTSNPN and SVGIG (reference sequence). V trimming: 5 bases; J trimming: 4 bases; junction bases outside the gene matches: 10. This CDR3 contains 14 residues. The CDR3 region is CAWGQTGSATEAFF. CDR3 nucleotides: TGTGCCTGGGGCCAGACAGGGAGTGCCACTGAAGCTTTCTTT. Looking up the rest from reference TRBV30 and TRBJ1-1 gives the full variable domain: SQTIHQWPATLVQPVGSPLSLECTVEGTSNPNLYWYRQAAGRGLQLLFYSVGIGQISSEVPQNLSASRPQDRQFILSSKKLLLSDSGFYLCAWGQTGSATEAFFGQGTRLTVV.

V is TRBV25-1 and J is TRBJ2-7; weak D call: TRBD1 (6 bases). The CDR3 is made up of 15 amino acids. Germline V gene lookup returns CDR1 MGHDK and CDR2 SYGVNS. The V gene lost 4 bases and the J gene lost 9 bases, with 22 bases spanning the gap. CDR3 residues: CASSGDRLGRVGQYF. In nucleotides, the CDR3 is TGTGCCAGCAGTGGCGACAGGTTGGGACGGGTCGGGCAGTACTTC.

This clone was observed once. V is TRBV6-5 and J is TRBJ2-7; 7 bases are shared with TRBD1. CDR3 size: 14 residues. CDR1 is MNHEY, CDR2 SVGAGI, per germline. With 6 bases clipped from V and 4 bases from J, the junction kept 9 bases outside the gene matches. CDR3 amino acids: CASSLPGQKYEQYF. For the CDR3, the DNA is TGTGCCAGCAGCCTCCCGGGACAGAAGTACGAGCAGTACTTC.

This clone turned up a few times. The chain couples TRBV2 to TRBJ1-6; 7 bases match TRBD1. This CDR3 is 16 amino acids long. The germline V gene encodes CDR1 SNHLY and CDR2 FYNNEI. Trimming at V came to 6 bases and at J to 1 base, leaving 6 bases not matched to a gene. The chain's CDR3 is CASSGQEGSYNSPLHF. The CDR3 DNA follows: TGTGCCAGCAGCGGACAGGAAGGATCCTATAATTCACCCCTCCACTTT. The full variable domain, its missing parts supplied by reference TRBV2 and TRBJ1-6, is EPEVTQTPSHQVTQMGQEVILRCVPISNHLYFYWYRQILGQKVEFLVSFYNNEISEKSEIFDDQFSVERPDGSNFTLKIRSTKLEDSAMYFCASSGQEGSYNSPLHFGNGTRLTVT.

The chain couples TRBV9 to TRBJ2-2; 11 positions agree with TRBD1. The CDR3 is made up of 17 amino acids. The trim removed 3 bases at V and 4 bases at J, leaving 8 bases unmatched. Looked up from germline, CDR1 is SGDLS and CDR2 is YYNGEE. Written as DNA, the CDR3 is TGTGCCAGCAGCGCCCGCGGACAGGGGGCGGCCACCGGGGAGCTGTTTTTT. Translated, it gives CASSARGQGAATGELFF.